This T cell receptor (beta chain) was obtained from a study of T-cell reconstitution after alpha-beta-depleted transplantation in children. Only a few counts were recorded for this clonotype. Preparation of the TCRbeta library was carried out with unique molecular identifiers. TCRdb fed the PCR reads into MiXCR, producing one record per CDR3 protein. Among hundreds of thousands of distinct CDR3 sequences, more than 10% were seen once, and the ten largest hold 2.6%. The CDR3 length is 16 residues. V shed 7 bases and J 2 bases; nucleotides not matched to a gene: 10. The germline V gene encodes CDR1 DFQATT and CDR2 SNEGSKA (reference sequence).

The chain links TRBV20-1 to TRBJ2-4; TRBD2 aligns across 11 bases. The sequence was collected from a human donor who donated a stem cell graft to a child with acute lymphoblastic leukemia. The source was PBMCs from the stem cell graft donor, collected from the stem cell graft. CDR3 residues: CSGRIAGGRSKNIQYF. The CDR3 DNA follows: TGCAGTGGGAGGATAGCGGGGGGGCGGTCCAAAAACATTCAGTACTTC.